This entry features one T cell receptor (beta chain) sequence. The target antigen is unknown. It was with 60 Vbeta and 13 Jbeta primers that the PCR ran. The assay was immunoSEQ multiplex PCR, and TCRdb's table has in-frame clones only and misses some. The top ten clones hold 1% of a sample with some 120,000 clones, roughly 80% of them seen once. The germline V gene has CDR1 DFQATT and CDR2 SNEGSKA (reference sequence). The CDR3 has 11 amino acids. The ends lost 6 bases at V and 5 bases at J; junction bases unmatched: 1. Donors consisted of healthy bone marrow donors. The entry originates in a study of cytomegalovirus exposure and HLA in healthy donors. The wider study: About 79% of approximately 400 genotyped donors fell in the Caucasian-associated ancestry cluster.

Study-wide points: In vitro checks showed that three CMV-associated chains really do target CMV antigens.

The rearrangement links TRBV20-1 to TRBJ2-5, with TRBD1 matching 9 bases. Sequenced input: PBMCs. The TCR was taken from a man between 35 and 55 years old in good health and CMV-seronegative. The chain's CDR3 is CSADRGETQYF. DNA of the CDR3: TGCAGTGCCGACAGGGGGGAGACCCAGTACTTC.